This is a list of T cell receptor beta chains from one sample in a study of OX40 agonist ivuxolimab in advanced cancers. Method: immunoSEQ multiplex PCR; TCRdb's copy keeps in-frame clones and lacks some. Here the sample spans around 65,000 clones, just over 90% being singletons. The input for sequencing was CD4+ or CD8+ T cells sorted from blood, taken in a trial of the OX40 agonist ivuxolimab. Receptors were obtained from an adult with an advanced solid tumor such as melanoma, head and neck, liver or kidney cancer. Each CDR3 is given with its conserved first and last residue. D genes are given only for firm matches. Size values are once, few and many counts, or a class for expanded clones, and some rows have none.

clone_size j_call cdr3_length d_call v_call cdr3_nt cdr3_aa
. TRBJ2-2 13 . TRBV7-9 TGTGCCAGCAGTTGGGCCTCCACCGGGGAGCTGTTTTTT CASSWASTGELFF
. TRBJ1-2 13 TRBD1 TRBV5-4 TGTGCCAGCAGCTTGGCAGGGGGCGATGGCTACACCTTC CASSLAGGDGYTF
. TRBJ1-2 16 TRBD1 TRBV27 TGTGCCAGCAGTTTTAGCGGGACAGGGGTTCCCTATGGCTACACCTTC CASSFSGTGVPYGYTF
. TRBJ2-1 14 . TRBV29-1 TGCAGCGTTGAGCTCGGGGACTCGGGGAATGAGCAGTTCTTC CSVELGDSGNEQFF
. TRBJ1-1 15 . TRBV27 TGTGCCAGCAGTTTATCGGGGGGCGGTGGACTGTTGGCTTTCTTT CASSLSGGGGLLAFF
. TRBJ1-1 15 TRBD1 TRBV13 TGTGCCAGCAGCCAGATTCGGGACAGCAGCACTGAAGCTTTCTTT CASSQIRDSSTEAFF
. TRBJ1-1 14 TRBD1 TRBV6-1 TGTGCCATCAGTGATTGGACAGGGGCCACTGAAGCTTTCTTT CAISDWTGATEAFF
once TRBJ2-1 11 . TRBV20-1 TGCAGTGCTAGTATGCCTAATGAGCAGTTCTTC CSASMPNEQFF
. TRBJ2-7 12 . TRBV6-5 TGTGCCAGCAGTGATAAGCTATACGAGCAGTACTTC CASSDKLYEQYF
. TRBJ2-7 15 TRBD1 TRBV5-5 TGTGCCAGCAGTCTTACAGAGGGACAGACCTACGAGCAGTACTTC CASSLTEGQTYEQYF
. TRBJ2-5 13 . TRBV6-5 TGTGCCAGCAGTGCCGGGTACCAAGAGACCCAGTACTTC CASSAGYQETQYF
medium-sized TRBJ2-7 16 . TRBV4-1 TGCGCCAGCAGCCTTGCCCCCCGACTAGATCGCGCCGAGCAGTACTTC CASSLAPRLDRAEQYF
. TRBJ2-1 16 . TRBV15 TGTGCCACCAGCACGCTCGGGGACTTCTCCTACAATGAGCAGTTCTTC CATSTLGDFSYNEQFF
. TRBJ1-4 15 . TRBV7-8 TGTGCCAGCAGCAACCGGGGGTCAACTAATGAAAAACTGTTTTTT CASSNRGSTNEKLFF
few TRBJ2-5 16 . TRBV7-9 TGTGCCAGCAGCCAGCCGACATCGCCCCACCAAGAGACCCAGTACTTC CASSQPTSPHQETQYF
. TRBJ2-1 16 . TRBV11-2 TGTGCCAGCAGCTTAGAAGGGGGGAGCTCCTACAATGAGCAGTTCTTC CASSLEGGSSYNEQFF
. TRBJ2-1 14 . TRBV5-4 TGTGCCAGCAGCCCAGAGGACACATCCAGTGAGCAGTTCTTC CASSPEDTSSEQFF
. TRBJ1-1 15 . TRBV2 TGTGCCAGCAGAAGGTGGGGAATAATGGGGACTGAAGCTTTCTTT CASRRWGIMGTEAFF
. TRBJ2-7 17 TRBD2 TRBV7-6 TGTGCCAGCAGCTTAGCCCCACTTAGCGGGGGATTGTACGAGCAGTACTTC CASSLAPLSGGLYEQYF
. TRBJ1-5 13 . TRBV4-2 TGTGCCAGCAGCCAAGCCGATAATCAGCCCCAGCATTTT CASSQADNQPQHF
. TRBJ1-3 14 . TRBV7-8 TGTGCCAGCAGCTTAGACCCGGGTGGAAACACCATATATTTT CASSLDPGGNTIYF
. TRBJ2-2 14 . TRBV11-3 TGTGCCAGCAGCTCTTGGGGGAACACCGGGGAGCTGTTTTTT CASSSWGNTGELFF
. TRBJ2-1 16 . TRBV28 TGTGCCAGCAGTTTTGGGGGGCGAGACTCCTACAATGAGCAGTTCTTC CASSFGGRDSYNEQFF
once TRBJ2-7 15 TRBD2 TRBV5-1 TGCGCCAGCAGCTTGGGTGCGGGGGGTTCCTACGAGCAGTACTTC CASSLGAGGSYEQYF
. TRBJ1-1 12 . TRBV12-5 TGTGCTAGTGGTCCCGGATTGGATGAAGCTTTCTTT CASGPGLDEAFF